This T cell receptor (beta chain) was sequenced during a study of CD8 T cells in ankylosing spondylitis. Study results and limitations: Disease-linked clones displayed a CD8+ phenotype and appeared relatively rarely in peripheral blood. The study identified a TCR beta motif of under ten highly homologous variants that appeared characteristic of ankylosing spondylitis blood. A subset of motif variants has previously been described in the synovial fluid and blood of reactive arthritis. Enrichment of disease-linked clones was reportedly significant in matched ankylosing spondylitis synovial fluid.

Remarks on this clonotype: Its antigen is not known.

Looked up from germline, CDR1 is SGHAT and CDR2 is FQDESV (reference sequence). V lost 8 bases and J 6 bases, leaving 16 bases between the germline ends. The CDR3 loop spans 14 amino acids. It was by quantitative 5'-RACE with molecular barcodes that TCR beta libraries were made. TCRdb analysed the 5' RACE reads with MiXCR anew, one entry per CDR3 protein. The table has approximately 220,000 distinct CDR3 sequences, 15% to 20% seen once. This chain links TRBV11-1 with TRBJ2-2; no definite D call. This clonotype originated in a male donor with ankylosing spondylitis. The sequenced sample consisted of blood, either unsorted or a sorted T cell fraction (not recorded which). This CDR3 reads CASGLRTGPGELFF. CDR3 sequence (DNA): TGTGCCAGCGGGCTTAGGACGGGCCCCGGGGAGCTGTTTTTT.